This T cell receptor beta chain was obtained from a study of patients and donors after allogeneic stem cell transplantation. TCRdb redid the calling of the RT-PCR reads with MiXCR, one entry per CDR3 protein. The table lists a few hundred thousand distinct CDR3 sequences, around 40% of them singletons, with 9.5% to 13% in the top ten. This clonotype was sampled from a human donor who was either an allogeneic HSCT recipient or a stem cell or donor lymphocyte infusion donor (not recorded which). It is not recorded whose cells these are; they may come from a transplant donor. Sequenced material: blood, either unsorted or a sorted T cell fraction (not recorded which).

CDR3 DNA sequence: TGCGCCAGCAGCCAAGATAAGCGGGACCTACGCACAGATACGCAGTATTTT. Its translation: CASSQDKRDLRTDTQYF. The chain carries TRBV4-1 and TRBJ2-3; 7 positions agree with TRBD2. The CDR3 is 17 amino acids. Germline V CDR1 and CDR2: MGHRA, YSYEKL. J lost 1 base, V lost 0 bases, and 7 bases had no gene match.